The rows below give T cell receptor beta chains drawn from one sample of a study of blood T cell repertoires in COVID-19. TCRdb's copy holds only in-frame clones and misses some; the assay was immunoSEQ multiplex PCR. The sample has fewer than 400,000 clones; 75% to 90% are singletons. Sequenced sample: PBMCs or T cells enriched from blood (not recorded which). Receptors were obtained from a man aged 30-40 years who had recovered from COVID-19. The CDR3 runs from the conserved cysteine through the conserved F or W. The D gene is left open where the match is weak. Clone size is shown for a subset of rows, as once, few, many or a class of expanded clone.

clone size: .; D gene: .; J gene: TRBJ1-4; V gene: TRBV7-2; CDR3 protein: CASSPAGALNEKLFF; CDR3 DNA: TGTGCCAGCAGCCCCGCAGGGGCCCTGAATGAAAAACTGTTTTTT
clone size: few; D gene: TRBD1; J gene: TRBJ1-6; V gene: TRBV27; CDR3 protein: CASSMRQGYSLHF; CDR3 DNA: TGTGCCAGCAGTATGCGACAGGGGTATAGCCTCCACTTT
clone size: .; D gene: .; J gene: TRBJ2-1; V gene: TRBV10-2; CDR3 protein: CASRPTGFRDEQFF; CDR3 DNA: TGCGCCAGCAGGCCCACAGGGTTTAGGGATGAGCAGTTCTTC
clone size: .; D gene: TRBD2; J gene: TRBJ2-1; V gene: TRBV11-2; CDR3 protein: CASSLGLAGTYSYNEQFF; CDR3 DNA: TGTGCCAGCAGCTTAGGACTAGCGGGGACCTACAGCTACAATGAGCAGTTCTTC
clone size: few; D gene: TRBD1; J gene: TRBJ2-6; V gene: TRBV19; CDR3 protein: CASSTGQASGANVLTF; CDR3 DNA: TGTGCCAGTAGTACTGGACAGGCGTCTGGGGCCAACGTCCTGACTTTC
clone size: .; D gene: .; J gene: TRBJ2-7; V gene: TRBV6-5; CDR3 protein: CASSLGHYEQYF; CDR3 DNA: TGTGCCAGCAGCCTCGGACACTACGAGCAGTACTTC
clone size: .; D gene: .; J gene: TRBJ1-2; V gene: TRBV10-2; CDR3 protein: CASRVTGNYGYTF; CDR3 DNA: TGCGCCAGCAGGGTAACAGGGAACTATGGCTACACCTTC
clone size: .; D gene: TRBD2; J gene: TRBJ2-3; V gene: TRBV24-1; CDR3 protein: CATSDPLAGGDTQYF; CDR3 DNA: TGTGCCACCAGTGATCCGCTAGCGGGGGGCGATACGCAGTATTTT
clone size: .; D gene: TRBD2; J gene: TRBJ2-3; V gene: TRBV5-1; CDR3 protein: CASSPGLATSTDTQYF; CDR3 DNA: TGCGCCAGCAGCCCAGGACTAGCTACTAGCACAGATACGCAGTATTTT
clone size: .; D gene: TRBD2; J gene: TRBJ2-3; V gene: TRBV5-4; CDR3 protein: CASSLEGLAGMTDTQYF; CDR3 DNA: TGTGCCAGCAGCTTGGAGGGACTAGCGGGGATGACAGATACGCAGTATTTT
clone size: once; D gene: .; J gene: TRBJ1-1; V gene: TRBV19; CDR3 protein: CASQQVANTEAFF; CDR3 DNA: TGTGCCAGTCAGCAGGTCGCGAACACTGAAGCTTTCTTT
clone size: .; D gene: .; J gene: TRBJ2-5; V gene: TRBV13; CDR3 protein: CASSRGTALETQYF; CDR3 DNA: TGTGCCAGCAGCCGGGGGACAGCCTTAGAGACCCAGTACTTC
clone size: .; D gene: TRBD2; J gene: TRBJ2-7; V gene: TRBV5-1; CDR3 protein: CASSLAGGAREQYF; CDR3 DNA: TGCGCCAGCAGCTTGGCCGGGGGGGCGCGCGAGCAGTACTTC
clone size: .; D gene: .; J gene: TRBJ2-7; V gene: TRBV19; CDR3 protein: CASSVALTYEQYF; CDR3 DNA: TGTGCCAGTAGTGTAGCCTTAACCTACGAGCAGTACTTC
clone size: .; D gene: TRBD1; J gene: TRBJ1-1; V gene: TRBV10-1; CDR3 protein: CASGDRGSEAFF; CDR3 DNA: TGCGCCAGCGGTGACAGGGGTTCTGAAGCTTTCTTT
clone size: .; D gene: .; J gene: TRBJ1-2; V gene: TRBV27; CDR3 protein: CASSLLQNPYGYTF; CDR3 DNA: TGTGCCAGCAGTTTATTACAGAACCCATATGGCTACACCTTC
clone size: .; D gene: TRBD2; J gene: TRBJ2-1; V gene: TRBV28; CDR3 protein: CASRGLAGFDEQFF; CDR3 DNA: TGTGCCAGCAGGGGACTAGCGGGGTTCGATGAGCAGTTCTTC
clone size: .; D gene: TRBD1; J gene: TRBJ1-3; V gene: TRBV2; CDR3 protein: CASRHHLIGSGQGGNTIYF; CDR3 DNA: TGTGCCAGCAGACACCACCTAATCGGATCGGGACAGGGAGGAAACACCATATATTTT
clone size: few; D gene: TRBD1; J gene: TRBJ2-5; V gene: TRBV4-2; CDR3 protein: CASSQPDRGQETQYF; CDR3 DNA: TGTGCCAGCAGCCAACCCGACAGGGGACAAGAGACCCAGTACTTC
clone size: .; D gene: .; J gene: TRBJ2-7; V gene: TRBV11-2; CDR3 protein: CASSLVMQGQKTYEQYF; CDR3 DNA: TGTGCCAGCAGCTTGGTCATGCAAGGACAGAAGACCTACGAGCAGTACTTC
clone size: .; D gene: .; J gene: TRBJ2-5; V gene: TRBV5-6; CDR3 protein: CASSTMGQETQYF; CDR3 DNA: TGTGCCAGCAGCACCATGGGGCAGGAGACCCAGTACTTC
clone size: .; D gene: TRBD2; J gene: TRBJ2-7; V gene: TRBV13; CDR3 protein: CASSLGGGGVEEYF; CDR3 DNA: TGTGCCAGCAGCTTGGGCGGGGGGGGCGTCGAGGAGTACTTC
clone size: .; D gene: TRBD1; J gene: TRBJ2-7; V gene: TRBV7-9; CDR3 protein: CASSLGSGGYEQYF; CDR3 DNA: TGTGCCAGCAGCTTAGGGTCAGGGGGCTACGAGCAGTACTTC
clone size: .; D gene: TRBD2; J gene: TRBJ2-3; V gene: TRBV9; CDR3 protein: CASSVGLAGTDTQYF; CDR3 DNA: TGTGCCAGCAGCGTAGGACTAGCGGGCACAGATACGCAGTATTTT
clone size: .; D gene: .; J gene: TRBJ2-7; V gene: TRBV9; CDR3 protein: CASSPRLDQSEQYF; CDR3 DNA: TGTGCCAGCAGCCCGCGACTAGATCAAAGCGAGCAGTACTTC
clone size: once; D gene: TRBD2; J gene: TRBJ2-1; V gene: TRBV28; CDR3 protein: CASSLAGGPGSYNEQFF; CDR3 DNA: TGTGCCAGCAGTTTAGCGGGGGGGCCGGGCTCCTACAATGAGCAGTTCTTC
clone size: .; D gene: .; J gene: TRBJ2-3; V gene: TRBV11-2; CDR3 protein: CASSPNVRGAGADTQYF; CDR3 DNA: TGTGCCAGCAGCCCCAACGTCCGGGGGGCGGGAGCAGATACGCAGTATTTT
clone size: .; D gene: TRBD2; J gene: TRBJ2-3; V gene: TRBV29-1; CDR3 protein: CSVEDLSGGTSDTQYF; CDR3 DNA: TGCAGCGTTGAAGATCTAAGCGGGGGCACCTCCGATACGCAGTATTTT
clone size: .; D gene: TRBD1; J gene: TRBJ2-7; V gene: TRBV15; CDR3 protein: CATSRGGDRPYEQYF; CDR3 DNA: TGTGCCACCAGCAGAGGAGGGGACAGACCCTACGAGCAGTACTTC
clone size: .; D gene: .; J gene: TRBJ2-7; V gene: TRBV7-2; CDR3 protein: CASSLTASYEQYF; CDR3 DNA: TGTGCCAGCAGCTTAACAGCCTCCTACGAGCAGTACTTC
clone size: .; D gene: .; J gene: TRBJ2-7; V gene: TRBV7-8; CDR3 protein: CASSLGARDYEQYF; CDR3 DNA: TGTGCCAGCAGCTTAGGGGCCAGGGACTACGAGCAGTACTTC
clone size: .; D gene: .; J gene: TRBJ2-1; V gene: TRBV5-1; CDR3 protein: CASSLWPGTNEQFF; CDR3 DNA: TGCGCCAGCAGCTTGTGGCCAGGAACCAATGAGCAGTTCTTC
clone size: once; D gene: .; J gene: TRBJ1-5; V gene: TRBV30; CDR3 protein: CAWSPQGNQPQHF; CDR3 DNA: TGTGCCTGGAGTCCACAGGGAAATCAGCCCCAGCATTTT
clone size: .; D gene: .; J gene: TRBJ1-4; V gene: TRBV7-9; CDR3 protein: CASSLDKKLFF; CDR3 DNA: TGTGCCAGCAGCTTGGACAAAAAACTGTTTTTT
clone size: .; D gene: .; J gene: TRBJ1-3; V gene: TRBV12-3/TRBV12-4; CDR3 protein: CASSFISGNTIYF; CDR3 DNA: TGTGCCAGCAGTTTCATCTCTGGAAACACCATATATTTT
clone size: .; D gene: .; J gene: TRBJ2-3; V gene: TRBV12-1; CDR3 protein: CASSFASRLAVSTDTQYF; CDR3 DNA: TGTGCCAGCAGCTTTGCCTCGCGCCTAGCGGTGAGCACAGATACGCAGTATTTT
clone size: .; D gene: TRBD2; J gene: TRBJ2-1; V gene: TRBV6-5; CDR3 protein: CASSIRGGARNEQFF; CDR3 DNA: TGTGCCAGCAGTATCCGGGGGGGCGCCCGCAATGAGCAGTTCTTC
clone size: .; D gene: TRBD2; J gene: TRBJ2-1; V gene: TRBV7-2; CDR3 protein: CASSPPGLAGGNEQFF; CDR3 DNA: TGTGCCAGCAGCCCCCCGGGACTAGCGGGAGGGAATGAGCAGTTCTTC
clone size: .; D gene: .; J gene: TRBJ2-3; V gene: TRBV7-2; CDR3 protein: CASSLVGLTSSTDTQYF; CDR3 DNA: TGTGCCAGCAGCTTAGTTGGACTGACCTCTAGCACAGATACGCAGTATTTT
clone size: .; D gene: TRBD1; J gene: TRBJ2-7; V gene: TRBV10-1; CDR3 protein: CASSEGQGAAYEQYF; CDR3 DNA: TGCGCCAGCAGTGAGGGACAGGGGGCAGCCTACGAGCAGTACTTC
clone size: .; D gene: TRBD1; J gene: TRBJ1-3; V gene: TRBV15; CDR3 protein: CATSRDRVSGNTIYF; CDR3 DNA: TGTGCCACCAGCAGGGACAGGGTTTCTGGAAACACCATATATTTT
clone size: .; D gene: .; J gene: TRBJ2-3; V gene: TRBV19; CDR3 protein: CASSKLSTDTQYF; CDR3 DNA: TGTGCCAGTAGTAAGCTGAGCACAGATACGCAGTATTTT
clone size: .; D gene: .; J gene: TRBJ1-2; V gene: TRBV5-1; CDR3 protein: CASSLSGQDGYTF; CDR3 DNA: TGCGCCAGCAGCCTTTCAGGGCAGGACGGCTACACCTTC
clone size: .; D gene: TRBD1; J gene: TRBJ1-4; V gene: TRBV19; CDR3 protein: CASRKLGQGEEKLFF; CDR3 DNA: TGTGCCAGTAGAAAACTGGGACAGGGAGAGGAAAAACTGTTTTTT
clone size: once; D gene: TRBD1; J gene: TRBJ1-2; V gene: TRBV10-3; CDR3 protein: CAISDRQGVYGYTF; CDR3 DNA: TGTGCCATCAGTGATAGACAGGGGGTGTACGGCTACACCTTC
clone size: .; D gene: .; J gene: TRBJ1-5; V gene: TRBV7-9; CDR3 protein: CASSTLWSEPQHF; CDR3 DNA: TGTGCCAGCAGCACCCTATGGTCTGAGCCCCAGCATTTT
clone size: once; D gene: TRBD2; J gene: TRBJ2-5; V gene: TRBV11-1; CDR3 protein: CASSLAGTSGATGETQYF; CDR3 DNA: TGTGCCAGCAGCTTAGCTGGGACTAGCGGGGCGACCGGGGAGACCCAGTACTTC
clone size: once; D gene: .; J gene: TRBJ1-1; V gene: TRBV29-1; CDR3 protein: CSVGAQGNTEAFF; CDR3 DNA: TGCAGCGTTGGAGCACAGGGGAACACTGAAGCTTTCTTT
clone size: once; D gene: .; J gene: TRBJ1-6; V gene: TRBV19; CDR3 protein: CASSIWRGSDSYNSPLHF; CDR3 DNA: TGTGCCAGTAGTATTTGGAGGGGAAGCGACTCCTATAATTCACCCCTCCACTTT
clone size: .; D gene: .; J gene: TRBJ1-4; V gene: TRBV5-1; CDR3 protein: CASSNSGAEKLFF; CDR3 DNA: TGCGCCAGCAGCAATTCAGGGGCGGAAAAACTGTTTTTT
clone size: .; D gene: .; J gene: TRBJ1-6; V gene: TRBV9; CDR3 protein: CASSVGRVGDSPLHF; CDR3 DNA: TGTGCCAGCAGCGTGGGCAGGGTGGGCGATTCACCCCTCCACTTT
clone size: .; D gene: .; J gene: TRBJ1-5; V gene: TRBV6-5; CDR3 protein: CASSYAGISQPQHF; CDR3 DNA: TGTGCCAGCAGTTACGCGGGGATAAGTCAGCCCCAGCATTTT
clone size: .; D gene: .; J gene: TRBJ1-5; V gene: TRBV7-2; CDR3 protein: CASSLIGRAQPQHF; CDR3 DNA: TGTGCCAGCAGCTTAATAGGGAGGGCTCAGCCCCAGCATTTT
clone size: .; D gene: .; J gene: TRBJ1-4; V gene: TRBV11-2; CDR3 protein: CASSLAGWDEKLFF; CDR3 DNA: TGTGCCAGCAGCTTAGCAGGGTGGGATGAAAAACTGTTTTTT
clone size: once; D gene: .; J gene: TRBJ1-1; V gene: TRBV2; CDR3 protein: CASRNVGVRTEAFF; CDR3 DNA: TGTGCCAGCAGGAACGTTGGAGTAAGGACTGAAGCTTTCTTT
clone size: .; D gene: .; J gene: TRBJ1-1; V gene: TRBV7-9; CDR3 protein: CASSRPGPNTEAFF; CDR3 DNA: TGTGCCAGCAGCCGACCAGGGCCGAACACTGAAGCTTTCTTT
clone size: .; D gene: TRBD1; J gene: TRBJ2-1; V gene: TRBV27; CDR3 protein: CASSPQGAMGEQFF; CDR3 DNA: TGTGCCAGCAGTCCACAGGGGGCAATGGGTGAGCAGTTCTTC
clone size: few; D gene: TRBD1; J gene: TRBJ1-2; V gene: TRBV28; CDR3 protein: CASSFRTGYYGYTF; CDR3 DNA: TGTGCCAGCAGTTTCCGGACAGGATACTATGGCTACACCTTC
clone size: .; D gene: .; J gene: TRBJ1-5; V gene: TRBV5-5; CDR3 protein: CASSPGGSNQPQHF; CDR3 DNA: TGTGCCAGCAGCCCTGGAGGGAGCAATCAGCCCCAGCATTTT
clone size: .; D gene: TRBD2; J gene: TRBJ2-7; V gene: TRBV3-1/TRBV3-2; CDR3 protein: CASSLGLAGGLNEQYF; CDR3 DNA: TGTGCCAGCAGCCTAGGACTAGCGGGGGGTCTTAACGAGCAGTACTTC